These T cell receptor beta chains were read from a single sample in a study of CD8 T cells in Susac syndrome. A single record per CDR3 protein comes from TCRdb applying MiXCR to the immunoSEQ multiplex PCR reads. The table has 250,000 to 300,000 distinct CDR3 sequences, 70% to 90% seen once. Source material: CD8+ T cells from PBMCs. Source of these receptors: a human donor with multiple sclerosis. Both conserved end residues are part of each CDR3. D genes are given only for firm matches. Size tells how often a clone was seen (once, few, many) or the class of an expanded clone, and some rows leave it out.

CASSVAIGGYEQYF	TGTGCCAGCAGCGTAGCAATTGGGGGATACGAGCAGTACTTC	TRBJ2-7	.	TRBV9	14	.
CAWSWPRGGTEAFF	TGTGCCTGGAGTTGGCCTCGGGGGGGGACTGAAGCTTTCTTT	TRBJ1-1	.	TRBV30	14	.
CASSLALQGWGEQFF	TGTGCCAGCAGCTTAGCGCTCCAGGGGTGGGGTGAGCAGTTCTTC	TRBJ2-1	.	TRBV7-2	15	.
CASSLTPPGGGAADTQYF	TGTGCCAGCAGCTTAACACCCCCCGGCGGGGGGGCCGCAGATACGCAGTATTTT	TRBJ2-3	TRBD2	TRBV7-3	18	once
CASSAQLNTEAFF	TGTGCCAGCAGTGCCCAACTGAACACTGAAGCTTTCTTT	TRBJ1-1	.	TRBV28	13	.
CASRQLDGYTF	TGTGCCAGCAGACAACTTGATGGCTACACCTTC	TRBJ1-2	.	TRBV19	11	.
CASRWTSGPLYEQYF	TGTGCCAGCAGGTGGACTAGCGGCCCGCTCTACGAGCAGTACTTC	TRBJ2-7	TRBD2	TRBV27	15	.
CASKIDRGLNTEAFF	TGTGCCAGCAAAATCGACAGGGGACTGAACACTGAAGCTTTCTTT	TRBJ1-1	TRBD1	TRBV6-4	15	.
CAISEFPHRGKGTDTQYF	TGTGCCATCAGTGAATTCCCCCACAGGGGAAAGGGCACAGATACGCAGTATTTT	TRBJ2-3	TRBD1	TRBV10-3	18	.
CASSVDTNEQFF	TGTGCCAGCAGTGTGGACACCAATGAGCAGTTCTTC	TRBJ2-1	.	TRBV25-1	12	.
CASSPDRGQETQYF	TGTGCCAGCAGCCCGGACAGGGGGCAAGAGACCCAGTACTTC	TRBJ2-5	TRBD1	TRBV7-9	14	few
CASSPNSGRDTDTQYF	TGTGCCAGCAGCCCGAACAGTGGGAGAGACACAGATACGCAGTATTTT	TRBJ2-3	.	TRBV9	16	.
CASSQVNFDEQFF	TGTGCCAGCAGCCAAGTGAACTTCGATGAGCAGTTCTTC	TRBJ2-1	.	TRBV14	13	.
CSARELRGSNEQFF	TGCAGTGCTAGAGAGTTACGAGGGTCCAATGAGCAGTTCTTC	TRBJ2-1	.	TRBV20-1	14	.
CASSAGELFF	TGTGCCAGCAGTGCCGGGGAGCTGTTTTTT	TRBJ2-2	.	TRBV5-5	10	.
CALGQGASSDQPQHF	TGTGCCTTGGGACAGGGGGCGTCTTCAGATCAGCCCCAGCATTTT	TRBJ1-5	TRBD1	TRBV30	15	.
CASSPAAGISYNEQFF	TGCGCCAGCAGCCCAGCAGCGGGAATCTCCTACAATGAGCAGTTCTTC	TRBJ2-1	TRBD2	TRBV4-3	16	once
CASSQDARTIYYEQYF	TGCGCCAGCAGCCAAGATGCGAGAACCATTTACTACGAGCAGTACTTC	TRBJ2-7	.	TRBV4-3	16	.
CASSFVTREQYF	TGTGCCAGCAGCTTCGTTACACGCGAGCAGTACTTC	TRBJ2-7	.	TRBV7-2	12	.
CASSETTGTGDEQFF	TGTGCCAGCAGTGAAACCACCGGGACAGGGGACGAGCAGTTCTTC	TRBJ2-1	TRBD1	TRBV6-1	15	.
CASSQDRQNNSPLHF	TGCGCCAGCAGCCAAGATAGGCAGAATAATTCACCCCTCCACTTT	TRBJ1-6	.	TRBV4-3	15	.
CASSGTGNEQFF	TGTGCCAGCAGTGGGACTGGGAATGAGCAGTTCTTC	TRBJ2-1	.	TRBV5-5	12	few
CSVAVLGPTDTQYF	TGCAGCGTTGCGGTATTAGGTCCCACAGATACGCAGTATTTT	TRBJ2-3	.	TRBV29-1	14	.
CSARDRAENLKQYF	TGCAGTGCTAGAGATCGGGCGGAGAATCTCAAGCAGTACTTC	TRBJ2-7	.	TRBV20-1	14	.
CASSSGPIYEQYF	TGTGCCAGCAGCTCCGGACCCATCTACGAGCAGTACTTC	TRBJ2-7	.	TRBV7-9	13	.
CSARDDPTSGGPFYEQYF	TGCAGTGCTAGAGATGACCCCACTAGCGGGGGGCCGTTCTACGAGCAGTACTTC	TRBJ2-7	TRBD2	TRBV20-1	18	.
CATQGQNVYEQYF	TGTGCCACTCAGGGACAGAACGTCTACGAGCAGTACTTC	TRBJ2-7	TRBD1	TRBV19	13	.
CASTTAGDEQFF	TGTGCCAGTACCACCGCGGGAGATGAGCAGTTCTTC	TRBJ2-1	TRBD2	TRBV19	12	.
CASSLSHYNEQFF	TGTGCCAGCAGCCTCTCCCACTACAATGAGCAGTTCTTC	TRBJ2-1	.	TRBV27	13	.
CASSFGDRGNTDTQYF	TGTGCCAGCAGCTTTGGAGATCGTGGGAATACAGATACGCAGTATTTT	TRBJ2-3	.	TRBV5-5	16	.
CATSDRDSQPYNEQFF	TGTGCCACCAGTGACCGGGACAGCCAACCCTACAATGAGCAGTTCTTC	TRBJ2-1	TRBD1	TRBV24-1	16	.
CASSLFGTDNQPQHF	TGTGCCAGCAGCTTATTCGGGACAGACAATCAGCCCCAGCATTTT	TRBJ1-5	TRBD1	TRBV7-6	15	.
CASSQELGSRGPFDEQYF	TGTGCCAGCAGCCAGGAGTTAGGGTCCCGAGGGCCTTTTGACGAGCAGTACTTC	TRBJ2-7	.	TRBV3-1	18	once
CASSATEKLGSFYGYTF	TGTGCCAGTAGCGCTACCGAAAAGCTGGGCAGCTTCTATGGCTACACCTTC	TRBJ1-2	.	TRBV19	17	.
CASSLGVPYNEQFF	TGTGCCAGCAGCTTGGGGGTCCCCTACAATGAGCAGTTCTTC	TRBJ2-1	.	TRBV5-6	14	.
CASSLENSYGYTF	TGTGCCAGCAGCTTAGAGAACAGCTATGGCTACACCTTC	TRBJ1-2	.	TRBV7-9	13	.
CSARGLAGSYEQYF	TGCAGTGCTAGAGGACTAGCGGGCTCCTACGAGCAGTACTTC	TRBJ2-7	TRBD2	TRBV20-1	14	.
CSGAGTLGQARGDTEAFF	TGCAGCGGTGCCGGGACCCTAGGACAGGCCAGGGGGGACACTGAAGCTTTCTTT	TRBJ1-1	TRBD1	TRBV29-1	18	.
CSAGDPLAGYEQYF	TGCAGTGCCGGCGACCCCCTAGCGGGCTACGAGCAGTACTTC	TRBJ2-7	TRBD2	TRBV20-1	14	.
CASSSPRGYGYTF	TGTGCCAGCAGTTCTCCGCGTGGCTATGGCTACACCTTC	TRBJ1-2	.	TRBV12-3/TRBV12-4	13	.